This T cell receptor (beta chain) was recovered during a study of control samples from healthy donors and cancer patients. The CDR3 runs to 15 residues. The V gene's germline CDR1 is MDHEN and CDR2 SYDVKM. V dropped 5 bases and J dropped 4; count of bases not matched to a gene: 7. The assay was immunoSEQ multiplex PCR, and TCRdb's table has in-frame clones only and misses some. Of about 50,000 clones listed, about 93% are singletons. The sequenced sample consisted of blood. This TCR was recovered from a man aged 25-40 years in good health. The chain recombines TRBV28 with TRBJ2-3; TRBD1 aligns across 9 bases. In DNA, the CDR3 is TGTGCCAGCAGTCTAAAAACAGGGGGCGCAGATACGCAGTATTTT. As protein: CASSLKTGGADTQYF.